These T cell receptor beta chains were read from a single sample in a study of T-cell memory formation after mild COVID-19. TCRdb analysed the 5' RACE reads with MiXCR anew, one entry per CDR3 protein. The sample holds roughly 310,000 distinct CDR3 sequences, approximately 16% seen once. Sequences were obtained from PBMCs or a T cell subset sorted from them (not recorded which). The source of these receptors is a man aged 18 to 30 who had mild COVID-19 (a few samples of this study predate the infection). Cell type and time point are not known. The CDR3 runs from the conserved cysteine through the conserved F or W. The D gene is left open where the match is weak. Where a row states a size, it is once, few, many or the class of an expanded clone; other rows omit it.

D	size	V	length	J	CDR3	DNA
TRBD2	few	TRBV5-1	15	TRBJ2-2	CASSSSGGETGELFF	TGCGCCAGCAGCTCTAGCGGGGGGGAGACCGGGGAGCTGTTTTTT
TRBD1	-	TRBV7-2	15	TRBJ1-6	CASSPGQPHNSPLHF	TGTGCCAGCAGCCCGGGACAGCCCCATAATTCACCCCTCCACTTT
-	-	TRBV5-5	14	TRBJ2-1	CASSPWVSYNEQFF	TGTGCCAGCTCCCCATGGGTCTCATACAATGAGCAGTTCTTC
-	-	TRBV20-1	14	TRBJ1-6	CSASDKTVASPLHF	TGCAGTGCTTCCGACAAGACAGTGGCTTCACCCCTCCACTTT
TRBD2	few	TRBV4-3	15	TRBJ2-7	CASSLEIQRGIEQYF	TGCGCCAGCAGCCTAGAGATCCAGCGGGGGATCGAGCAGTACTTC
-	many	TRBV7-8	13	TRBJ2-3	CATGDGARDTQYF	TGTGCCACAGGGGACGGAGCAAGAGATACGCAGTATTTT
-	few	TRBV18	15	TRBJ2-3	CASSQYGGSTDTQYF	TGTGCCAGCTCACAGTATGGAGGAAGCACAGATACGCAGTATTTT
TRBD1	many	TRBV5-6	16	TRBJ1-3	CASSPLRTGAGNTIYF	TGTGCCAGCAGCCCGCTGCGGACAGGGGCTGGAAACACCATATATTTT
TRBD1	few	TRBV4-1	18	TRBJ1-2	CASSQGSGGPRTNYGYTF	TGCGCCAGCAGCCAAGGGTCAGGGGGCCCCAGGACTAACTATGGCTACACCTTC
-	-	TRBV19	17	TRBJ1-2	CASSPGARGYFYDGYTF	TGTGCCAGTAGTCCGGGCGCTCGGGGGTATTTTTATGATGGCTACACCTTC
-	-	TRBV4-1	16	TRBJ2-5	CASSLTSGVRGETQYF	TGCGCCAGCAGCCTCACATCAGGGGTTCGGGGAGAGACCCAGTACTTC
-	many	TRBV10-2	12	TRBJ2-5	CASSPALETQYF	TGCGCCAGCAGCCCCGCGCTAGAGACCCAGTACTTC
-	few	TRBV7-2	12	TRBJ1-1	CASSSWGTEAFF	TGTGCCAGCAGCTCCTGGGGTACTGAAGCTTTCTTT
-	-	TRBV4-2	15	TRBJ1-1	CASSHPRGGGTEAFF	TGTGCCAGCAGCCACCCGAGGGGGGGAGGGACTGAAGCTTTCTTT
-	few	TRBV6-4	14	TRBJ2-1	CASSDQTENNEQFF	TGTGCCAGCAGTGATCAGACAGAGAACAATGAGCAGTTCTTC
-	-	TRBV12-3/TRBV12-4	13	TRBJ1-2	CASTQGWLDGYTF	TGTGCCAGCACCCAAGGGTGGCTTGATGGCTACACCTTC
TRBD1	-	TRBV6-4	14	TRBJ2-2	CASSRTGYTGELFF	TGTGCCAGCAGTAGGACAGGCTACACCGGGGAGCTGTTTTTT
TRBD2	few	TRBV7-3	16	TRBJ2-3	CASSLTLAGITDTQYF	TGTGCCAGCAGCTTAACACTAGCGGGGATTACAGATACGCAGTATTTT
-	-	TRBV27	14	TRBJ1-4	CASTTSWPNEKLFF	TGTGCCAGCACTACGTCGTGGCCTAATGAAAAACTGTTTTTT
TRBD2	-	TRBV4-3	15	TRBJ2-5	CASSQRGLAGETQYF	TGCGCCAGCAGCCAAAGAGGACTAGCCGGAGAGACCCAGTACTTC
-	many	TRBV5-1	12	TRBJ2-1	CASSWQGNEQFF	TGCGCCAGCAGCTGGCAGGGCAATGAGCAGTTCTTC
TRBD2	few	TRBV11-2	16	TRBJ2-5	CASSLGLAGGRETQYF	TGTGCCAGCAGCTTGGGACTAGCGGGGGGGCGAGAGACCCAGTACTTC
TRBD2	-	TRBV24-1	16	TRBJ2-1	CATSDPLAGVYNEQFF	TGTGCCACCAGTGATCCCCTAGCGGGGGTTTACAATGAGCAGTTCTTC
-	few	TRBV7-2	12	TRBJ1-5	CASSPFNQPQHF	TGTGCCAGCAGCCCTTTTAATCAGCCCCAGCATTTT
-	few	TRBV7-9	13	TRBJ1-4	CASSSQLGEKLFF	TGTGCCAGCAGCTCCCAACTAGGTGAAAAACTGTTTTTT
TRBD1	few	TRBV3-1	15	TRBJ2-7	CASSRTGTGLREQYF	TGTGCCAGCAGCCGCACCGGGACAGGGTTACGCGAGCAGTACTTC
TRBD1	-	TRBV10-3	15	TRBJ1-2	CAIGEQGDRSYGYTF	TGTGCCATCGGGGAACAGGGGGACAGAAGCTATGGCTACACCTTC
-	few	TRBV6-5	13	TRBJ2-3	CASSSLGTDTQYF	TGTGCCAGCAGTTCCCTAGGCACAGATACGCAGTATTTT
-	few	TRBV14	16	TRBJ2-2	CASSQRQGGYTGELFF	TGTGCCAGCAGCCAACGTCAGGGGGGCTACACCGGGGAGCTGTTTTTT
-	-	TRBV5-1	14	TRBJ1-1	CASSFSPGDTEAFF	TGCGCCAGCAGCTTTAGTCCGGGGGACACTGAAGCTTTCTTT
-	-	TRBV3-1	18	TRBJ2-3	CASSSIGGVDSATDTQYF	TGTGCCAGCAGCTCAATTGGCGGGGTTGATTCGGCCACAGATACGCAGTATTTT
-	-	TRBV4-2	13	TRBJ1-2	CASSQARGGGYTF	TGTGCCAGCAGCCAAGCGAGGGGCGGGGGCTACACCTTC
-	-	TRBV11-2	16	TRBJ1-2	CASSSLGEGLHYGYTF	TGTGCCAGCAGCTCCCTCGGGGAGGGGTTACACTATGGCTACACCTTC
-	-	TRBV5-1	14	TRBJ2-1	CASSLEAFYNEQFF	TGCGCCAGCAGCTTGGAGGCCTTTTACAATGAGCAGTTCTTC
-	-	TRBV6-5	16	TRBJ1-6	CASSYRPSAYNSPLHF	TGTGCCAGCAGTTACCGCCCTAGTGCCTATAATTCACCCCTCCACTTT
-	few	TRBV5-1	15	TRBJ2-2	CASSLADRDTGELFF	TGCGCCAGCAGCTTGGCCGACAGAGATACCGGGGAGCTGTTTTTT
-	-	TRBV6-5	15	TRBJ1-3	CASSPVGSSGNTIYF	TGTGCCAGCAGCCCCGTTGGGAGCTCTGGAAACACCATATATTTT
TRBD2	many	TRBV2	15	TRBJ2-3	CASKRLASRLDTQYF	TGTGCCAGCAAAAGACTAGCCTCGCGTTTAGATACGCAGTATTTT
-	many	TRBV7-6	14	TRBJ1-5	CASSFSAGEVPQHF	TGTGCCAGCAGCTTCTCCGCGGGAGAGGTGCCCCAGCATTTT
TRBD1	-	TRBV7-9	15	TRBJ1-1	CASRLGPGGLTEAFF	TGTGCCAGCAGACTCGGGCCAGGGGGATTGACTGAAGCTTTCTTT